Reported below is one T cell receptor (beta chain). Its target is unknown. No conserved phenylalanine or tryptophan ends this CDR3, so it is likely a read error. The data were taken from a study of response to subunit inactivated influenza vaccine. The V segment lost 4 bases and the J segment 3 bases; nucleotides outside the gene matches: 5. The length of the CDR3 is 16 residues. Germline V gene lookup returns CDR1 SGHRS and CDR2 YFSETQ. TCRdb re-called the RT-PCR reads with MiXCR, one entry per CDR3 protein. Among roughly 760,000 distinct CDR3 sequences listed, roughly 20% were seen once. Study outcomes and limitations: It was suggested by the authors that few new T cells are recruited by each seasonal influenza vaccination.

The rearrangement links TRBV5-1 to TRBJ2-5; 14 positions match TRBD2. The clonotype comes from a man aged 50 or older who received an inactivated influenza vaccine. Sequences were derived from PBMCs from blood, sampled 5 days after vaccination. The CDR3 is CASSGTSGGPEETQYL. CDR3 coding DNA: TGCGCCAGCAGCGGGACTAGCGGGGGACCCGAAGAGACCCAGTACCTC.